The 29 T cell receptor beta chains presented below share a single source sample, sequenced in a study of regulatory T cells. Amplification used 52 TRBV primers and 13 TRBJ primers. Measured with immunoSEQ multiplex PCR; TCRdb has only the in-frame clones, and not every one. The data contain 15,000 to 20,000 clones, 80% to 95% of them singletons. The sequenced sample was CD8+ T cells sorted from blood. These receptors originate from a person under 35 with CD3G deficiency.

The chain has TRBV10-1 and TRBJ2-7; the match to TRBD2 covers 15 bases. With V trimmed by 6 bases and J by 0 bases, 24 bases remained unmatched. Germline V gene lookup returns CDR1 WNHNN and CDR2 SYGVQD (reference sequence). The CDR3 contains 23 residues. The chain's CDR3 is CASRDKGQGMGLAGGKSSYEQYF. CDR3 nucleotides: TGCGCCAGCAGGGATAAGGGACAGGGAATGGGACTAGCGGGGGGCAAGAGCTCCTACGAGCAGTACTTC.

The genes are TRBV7-9 and TRBJ2-5, with 10 bases that match TRBD2. This CDR3 comprises 17 residues. With 5 bases clipped from V and 3 bases from J, the junction kept 12 bases outside the gene matches. CDR1 is SEHNR and CDR2 is FQNEAQ in the germline V gene (reference sequence). The CDR3 sequence: CASSPGIVTSGEETQYF. The CDR3 DNA follows: TGTGCCAGCAGCCCAGGCATTGTAACTAGCGGGGAAGAGACCCAGTACTTC.

Of note for this clone: At one end the junction does not follow the germline gene, possibly because of a read error. This sequence joins TRBV7-2 and TRBJ2-1, with no clear D. CDR1 is SGHTA, CDR2 FQGNSA, per germline. This CDR3 region has 15 residues. CDR3 sequence (DNA): TGTGCCAGCAGCTTAGGGCCCTACTCCAACAATGAGCAGTTCTTC. Translated, it gives CASSLGPYSNNEQFF. The complete variable domain, with remaining parts taken from reference TRBV7-2 and TRBJ2-1, reads GAGVSQSPSNKVTEKGKDVELRCDPISGHTALYWYRQSLGQGLEFLIYFQGNSAPDKSGLPSDRFSAERTGGSVSTLTIQRTQQEDSAVYLCASSLGPYSNNEQFFGPGTRLTVL.

The genes are TRBV10-3 and TRBJ2-1; 10 nucleotides line up with TRBD2. V trimming: 5 bases; J trimming: 0 bases; junction bases outside the gene matches: 4. Germline assignment: CDR1 ENHRY and CDR2 SYGVKD. CDR3 length: 16 amino acids. CDR3 amino acids: CAISSSGGGSYNEQFF. CDR3 bases: TGTGCCATCAGTTCTAGCGGGGGAGGCTCCTACAATGAGCAGTTCTTC.

The genes are TRBV7-9 and TRBJ1-5, with D maybe TRBD1 (5 bases). Germline V CDR1 and CDR2: SEHNR, FQNEAQ (reference sequence). The CDR3 sequence is 15 residues long. V was clipped by 5 bases and J by 6 bases, with 17 bases between them. CDR3 DNA: TGTGCCAGCAGCCGTACGGGGGAATTAGGTCAGCCCCAGCATTTT. Amino acid sequence: CASSRTGELGQPQHF. Based on the CDR3 plus reference TRBV7-9 and TRBJ1-5, the full variable domain is DTGVSQNPRHKITKRGQNVTFRCDPISEHNRLYWYRQTLGQGPEFLTYFQNEAQLEKSRLLSDRFSAERPKGSFSTLEIQRTEQGDSAMYLCASSRTGELGQPQHFGDGTRLSIL.

V and J are TRBV6-6 and TRBJ1-5; TRBD1 is a possible D gene (6 bases). V shed 5 bases and J shed 5 bases, with 13 bases lying between them. CDR1 is MNHNY and CDR2 is SVGAGI in the germline V gene (reference sequence). The CDR3 extends over 14 amino acids. Written as DNA, the CDR3 is TGTGCCAGCAGTCTTACAGGGTTCTATCAGCCCCAGCATTTT. Translating it yields CASSLTGFYQPQHF.

The chain is built from TRBV9 and TRBJ2-1, with D perhaps given as TRBD1 or TRBD2 (5 bases each). The germline CDR1 and CDR2 sequences are SGDLS and YYNGEE. Between the trimmed V and J ends, which lost 0 bases and 6 bases, there was a span of 10 bases. The CDR3 runs to 14 residues. The CDR3 loop reads CASSVVLGGNEQFF. The CDR3 bases are TGTGCCAGCAGCGTAGTACTTGGGGGCAATGAGCAGTTCTTC.

This chain connects TRBV6-5 to TRBJ2-7; D gene ambiguous. The germline CDR1 and CDR2 sequences are MNHEY and SVGAGI. The CDR3 is 11 amino acids. Trimming left V 7 bases short and J 4 bases short, with 8 bases between. CDR3 protein: CASTAAYEQYF. The CDR3 DNA reads as TGTGCCAGCACGGCAGCTTACGAGCAGTACTTC.

This clone was found once. The chain joins TRBV15 to TRBJ2-2, with TRBD2 matching over 7 bases. Per the germline V gene, CDR1 is LNHNV and CDR2 is YYDKDF (reference sequence). The CDR3 consists of 13 residues. V lost 5 bases and J lost 7; bases outside the gene matches: 4. In nucleotides, the CDR3 is TGTGCCACCAGCCTGGGGGGGGGCGGGGAGCTGTTTTTT. It encodes CATSLGGGGELFF.

This sequence joins TRBV27 and TRBJ2-1; 7 nucleotides agree with TRBD1. Germline assignment: CDR1 MNHEY and CDR2 SMNVEV (reference sequence). V lost 4 bases to trimming and J lost 2 bases; unmatched junction nucleotides: 2. The CDR3 is made up of 14 amino acids. The CDR3: CASSWTGTYNEQFF. In DNA, the CDR3 is TGTGCCAGCAGTTGGACAGGCACCTACAATGAGCAGTTCTTC.

The chain employs TRBV30 and TRBJ2-5; perhaps TRBD2 as D (6 bases). The CDR3 covers 14 residues. Germline values: CDR1 GTSNPN, CDR2 SVGIG (reference sequence). Trimming left V 4 bases short and J 2 bases short, with 14 bases between. CDR3 in amino acids: CAWTQLGLQETQYF. Here the CDR3 DNA reads TGTGCCTGGACCCAATTGGGACTTCAAGAGACCCAGTACTTC.

The chain recombines TRBV9 with TRBJ2-7; TRBD2 is a possible D gene (5 bases). This CDR3 comprises 15 residues. CDR1 and CDR2 (germline): SGDLS, YYNGEE. V lost 0 bases and J 7 bases, leaving 17 bases between the germline ends. The CDR3 loop reads CASSVAPGNLREQYF. CDR3 nucleotides: TGTGCCAGCAGCGTAGCTCCGGGGAACCTACGAGAGCAGTACTTC.

A single count supports this clone. The gene calls are TRBV5-4 and TRBJ2-5; 11 bases match TRBD1. The J call is doubtful: the DNA matches TRBJ2-7 better. This CDR3 contains 14 residues. Germline CDR1 reads SGHNT; CDR2 reads YYREEE (reference sequence). The chain's CDR3 is CASSWGQGAYEQYF. Here the CDR3 DNA reads TGTGCCAGCAGCTGGGGACAGGGGGCCTACGAGCAGTACTTC.

The rearrangement uses TRBV9 and TRBJ1-1; maybe TRBD1 (6 bases). V was shortened by 3 bases and J by 0 bases, with 18 bases between the two germline ends. Germline V gene sequence: CDR1 SGDLS, CDR2 YYNGEE. The CDR3 has 17 amino acids. The CDR3, as DNA: TGTGCCAGCAGCGCTAACAGGGTAATAGGGATGAACACTGAAGCTTTCTTT. This sequence encodes CASSANRVIGMNTEAFF.

The gene calls are TRBV28 and TRBJ1-5; tentative D call: TRBD1 (6 bases). Trimming shortened V by 5 bases and J by 0 bases, and 11 bases separated the two germline ends. The CDR3 totals 15 residues. From germline, CDR1 is MDHEN and CDR2 SYDVKM. Written as DNA, the CDR3 is TGTGCCAGCAGTAGGACAGTCAGTAGCAATCAGCCCCAGCATTTT. Translating gives CASSRTVSSNQPQHF.

This clone came up once. The rearrangement joins TRBV2 to TRBJ1-2, with TRBD1 matching over 8 bases. Trimming took 10 bases from V and 7 from J; bases not matched to a gene: 17. This CDR3 region has 15 residues. Germline loops: CDR1 SNHLY, CDR2 FYNNEI. The CDR3 protein is CAILGTGTGPGGYTF. CDR3 DNA: TGTGCCATCCTCGGGACCGGGACAGGCCCCGGTGGCTACACCTTC.

The chain combines TRBV6-6 with TRBJ1-5, with unresolved D. The V end lost 8 bases, the J end lost 6 bases, and 20 bases lay between the germline ends. This CDR3 spans 15 amino acids. Looked up from germline, CDR1 is MNHNY and CDR2 is SVGAGI (reference sequence). The CDR3 sequence: CASVRFPWLGQPQHF. The CDR3 nucleotides read TGTGCCAGCGTCAGATTTCCATGGTTGGGTCAGCCCCAGCATTTT.

The chain joins TRBV7-4 to TRBJ2-3; 11 nucleotides match TRBD2. J was trimmed by 1 base and V by 4 bases; bases with no gene match: 4. CDR3 size: 16 residues. Germline V gene sequence: CDR1 SGHVT, CDR2 SQSDAQ. The CDR3 DNA follows: TGTGCCAGCAGCTCCACTAGCGGGAGAGGCACAGATACGCAGTATTTT. Its protein product is CASSSTSGRGTDTQYF.

The chain links TRBV6-1 to TRBJ2-6; 10 bases align to TRBD1. V trimming: 6 bases; J trimming: 4 bases; junction bases outside the gene matches: 3. Germline V gives CDR1 MNHNS, CDR2 SASEGT. This CDR3 has 15 amino acids. The CDR3 region has the DNA TGTGCCAGCAGGGGACAGGGGACCGGGGCCAACGTCCTGACTTTC. This codes for CASRGQGTGANVLTF.

This clone was recorded once. The chain joins TRBV10-2 to TRBJ2-7; D remains ambiguous. Per germline, CDR1 WSHSY and CDR2 SAAADI. There are 11 residues in the CDR3. V gave up 3 bases and J gave up 4 bases, with 4 bases separating them. The CDR3, as DNA: TGCGCCAGCAGTGAACAGTACGAGCAGTACTTC. Encoded protein: CASSEQYEQYF.

This chain connects TRBV30 to TRBJ2-5; TRBD2 aligns across 11 bases. The CDR3 has 15 amino acids. The V and J ends lost 4 bases and 3 bases, in that order; junction bases with no gene match: 7. Germline V gene lookup returns CDR1 GTSNPN and CDR2 SVGIG (reference sequence). For the CDR3, the DNA is TGTGCCTGGACCCCTTTTAGCGGGGGGGAAGAGACCCAGTACTTC. Translating it yields CAWTPFSGGEETQYF.

The chain recombines TRBV28 with TRBJ2-2, with D tentatively TRBD1 (6 bases). Germline V CDR1 and CDR2: MDHEN, SYDVKM. V gave up 6 bases and J gave up 7 bases, with 12 bases separating them. CDR3 length: 13 residues. The CDR3, as DNA: TGTGCCAGCAGGCATCAGGGGATCGGGGAGCTGTTTTTT. It translates to CASRHQGIGELFF. The full variable domain, its missing parts supplied by reference TRBV28 and TRBJ2-2, is DVKVTQSSRYLVKRTGEKVFLECVQDMDHENMFWYRQDPGLGLRLIYFSYDVKMKEKGDIPEGYSVSREKKERFSLILESASTNQTSMYLCASRHQGIGELFFGEGSRLTVL.

The CDR3 DNA is TGTGCCAGCAGTGAATGGATGGGAGAAATGAACACTGAAGCTTTCTTT. It specifies CASSEWMGEMNTEAFF. The V and J genes are TRBV6-1 and TRBJ1-1; D is unclear. The CDR3 has 16 amino acids. V lost 2 bases and J lost 0, with 13 bases in between. Germline V gene data show CDR1 as MNHNS and CDR2 as SASEGT.

The rearrangement links TRBV7-9 to TRBJ2-3, with TRBD1 matching 8 bases. The germline V gene encodes CDR1 SEHNR and CDR2 FQNEAQ (reference sequence). CDR3 length equals 15 residues. Unmatched junction bases numbered 3, after V lost 2 bases and J lost 2 bases. CDR3 loop: CASSLTTGDTDTQYF. CDR3 nucleotide sequence: TGTGCCAGCAGCTTAACGACAGGGGACACAGATACGCAGTATTTT.

The chain combines TRBV2 with TRBJ2-7; TRBD1 matches at 10 bases. Trimming at V came to 7 bases and at J to 5 bases, leaving 5 bases not matched to a gene. The germline gives CDR1 SNHLY, CDR2 FYNNEI. This CDR3 comprises 13 residues. In DNA form, the CDR3 reads TGTGCCAGCAAGGGACAGGGGTTCAACGAGCAGTACTTC. Its protein is CASKGQGFNEQYF.

The sample holds a few counts of this clone. The chain combines TRBV18 with TRBJ1-1; 8 bases match TRBD1. V shed 6 bases and J 4 bases; nucleotides not matched to a gene: 4. The CDR3 consists of 13 residues. The germline V gene has CDR1 KGHSH and CDR2 LQKENI. The CDR3 DNA follows: TGTGCCAGCTCGACAGGGACAGGCACTGAAGCTTTCTTT. Its translation: CASSTGTGTEAFF.

The CDR3: CASKYGGSSYEQYF. The CDR3 nucleotides read TGTGCCAGCAAATACGGGGGCAGCTCCTACGAGCAGTACTTC. The J gene is TRBJ2-7, the V gene TRBV11-2; perhaps D is TRBD1 or TRBD2 (6 bases each). CDR1 is SGHAT and CDR2 is FQNNGV in the germline V gene. The CDR3 runs 14 residues. Trimming took 7 bases from V and 0 from J, leaving 13 bases between them.

V is TRBV10-3 and J is TRBJ2-3; 8 positions agree with TRBD2. V trimming: 3 bases; J trimming: 6 bases; junction bases outside the gene matches: 11. The CDR3 has 16 amino acids. Per the germline V gene, CDR1 is ENHRY and CDR2 is SYGVKD. The CDR3 protein is CAISDRASGPTDTQYF. The CDR3 coding sequence is TGTGCCATCAGTGATCGGGCTAGCGGGCCCACGGATACGCAGTATTTT.

The chain joins TRBV5-6 to TRBJ1-5; 7 bases are a match to TRBD1. The J segment lost 6 bases and the V segment lost 3 bases, leaving 3 bases of the junction unmatched. CDR1 is SGHDT, CDR2 YYEEEE, per germline. This CDR3 is 13 amino acids long. CDR3 residues: CASSSGGRQPQHF. The CDR3 region has the DNA TGTGCCAGCAGCTCAGGGGGACGTCAGCCCCAGCATTTT.